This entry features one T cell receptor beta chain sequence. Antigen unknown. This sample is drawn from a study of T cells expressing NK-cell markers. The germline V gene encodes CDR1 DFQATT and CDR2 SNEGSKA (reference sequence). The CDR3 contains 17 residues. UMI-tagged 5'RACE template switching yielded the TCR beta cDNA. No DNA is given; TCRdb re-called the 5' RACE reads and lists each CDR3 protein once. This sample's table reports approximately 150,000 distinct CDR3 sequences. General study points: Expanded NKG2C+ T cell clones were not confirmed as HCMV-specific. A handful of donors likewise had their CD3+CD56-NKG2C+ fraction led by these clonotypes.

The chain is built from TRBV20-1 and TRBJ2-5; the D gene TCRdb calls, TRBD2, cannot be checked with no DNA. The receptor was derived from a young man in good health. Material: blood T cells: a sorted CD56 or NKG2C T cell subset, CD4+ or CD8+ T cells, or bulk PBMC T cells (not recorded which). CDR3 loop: CSGGLAGPNLHQETQYF.